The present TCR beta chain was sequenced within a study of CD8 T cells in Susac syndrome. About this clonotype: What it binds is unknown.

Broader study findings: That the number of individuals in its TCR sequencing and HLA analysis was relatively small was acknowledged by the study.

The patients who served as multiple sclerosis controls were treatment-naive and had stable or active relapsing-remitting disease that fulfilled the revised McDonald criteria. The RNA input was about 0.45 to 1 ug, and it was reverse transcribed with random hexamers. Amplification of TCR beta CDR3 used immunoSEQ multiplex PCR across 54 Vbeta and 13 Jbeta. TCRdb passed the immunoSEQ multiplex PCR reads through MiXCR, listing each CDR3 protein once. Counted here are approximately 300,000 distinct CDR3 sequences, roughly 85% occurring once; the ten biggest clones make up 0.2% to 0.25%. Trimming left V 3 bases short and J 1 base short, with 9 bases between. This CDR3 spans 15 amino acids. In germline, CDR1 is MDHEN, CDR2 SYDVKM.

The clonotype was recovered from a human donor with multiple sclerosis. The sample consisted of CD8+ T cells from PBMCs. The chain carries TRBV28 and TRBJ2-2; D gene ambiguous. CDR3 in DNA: TGTGCCAGCAGTTTGTCTGTACTGAACACCGGGGAGCTGTTTTTT. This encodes CASSLSVLNTGELFF.